The 25 T cell receptor beta chains below come from one sample, sequenced in a study of identical twins. TCRdb re-analysed the 5' RACE reads in MiXCR, keeping a single row per CDR3 protein. The table shows 200,000 to 250,000 distinct CDR3 sequences, with 5.5% to 7% occurring only once. The same data also went into a second study, on yellow fever vaccine responses in identical twins.

Sample: memory (CD45RO+) T cells sorted from blood. The receptors come from a woman aged 18-29 years in good health.

This clonotype was observed a few times. The chain employs TRBV28 and TRBJ2-3, with 10 bases matching TRBD2. The CDR3 loop spans 15 amino acids. The junction had 4 bases not matched to a gene; V was cut back by 6 bases and J by 1 base. Germline-derived CDR1 and CDR2 are MDHEN and SYDVKM. The CDR3 loop reads CASRQAGGGTDTQYF. The CDR3 DNA reads as TGTGCCAGCAGGCAAGCGGGGGGGGGCACAGATACGCAGTATTTT.

This clonotype appeared a few times. The chain employs TRBV24-1 and TRBJ1-2; no firm D call. The CDR3 consists of 14 residues. In germline, CDR1 is KGHDR, CDR2 SFDVKD. V gave up 5 bases and J gave up 7 bases, with 16 bases separating them. The chain's CDR3 is CATSGDGLPLGYTF. The DNA for the CDR3 is TGTGCCACCAGTGGTGACGGGCTGCCCCTTGGCTACACCTTC.

This clonotype showed up many times. The chain is built from TRBV5-1 and TRBJ1-2; D not resolved. Germline V CDR1 and CDR2: SGHRS, YFSETQ. V shed 5 bases and J shed 0 bases, with 23 bases lying between them. The length of the CDR3 is 18 residues. This CDR3 reads CASRDEGKRIDSNYGYTF. For the CDR3, the DNA is TGCGCCAGCAGGGATGAGGGAAAAAGAATAGACTCTAACTATGGCTACACCTTC.

This chain connects TRBV19 to TRBJ2-3, with a weak D call TRBD2 (5 bases). V shed 6 bases and J shed 0 bases, with 7 bases lying between them. The CDR3 sequence is 13 residues long. CDR1 and CDR2 from the germline V gene are LNHDA and SQIVND (reference sequence). CDR3 amino acids: CASRRTSTDTQYF. For the CDR3, the DNA is TGTGCCAGTAGACGGACTAGCACAGATACGCAGTATTTT.

This clonotype was counted a few times. The chain is built from TRBV6-4 and TRBJ2-3, with TRBD2 matching over 8 bases. This CDR3 spans 16 amino acids. With V trimmed by 3 bases and J by 2 bases, 7 bases remained unmatched. CDR1 MRHNA and CDR2 SNTAGT come from the germline V gene. This chain's CDR3 is CASSEIAGSPTDTQYF. CDR3 sequence (DNA): TGTGCCAGCAGTGAAATAGCGGGAAGCCCCACAGATACGCAGTATTTT.

The gene calls are TRBV5-1 and TRBJ2-7; 8 positions match TRBD1. This CDR3 is built from 13 residues. CDR1 is SGHRS and CDR2 is YFSETQ in the germline V gene. Losses at the gene ends were 4 bases for V and 5 bases for J; bases not matched to a gene: 5. CDR3 region: CASSPRTGNEQYF. CDR3 nucleotide sequence: TGCGCCAGCAGCCCTCGGACAGGGAACGAGCAGTACTTC.

This chain connects TRBV5-6 to TRBJ1-2; tentatively, D is TRBD1 (5 bases). The CDR3 is 15 amino acids. CDR1 is SGHDT and CDR2 is YYEEEE in the germline V gene. V dropped 0 bases and J dropped 5 bases, with 14 bases sitting between them. The DNA for the CDR3 is TGTGCCAGCAGCTTGGTACCGGGGGAAGGATATGGCTACACCTTC. Protein product: CASSLVPGEGYGYTF.

Many counts were recorded for this clonotype. The rearrangement joins TRBV5-1 to TRBJ2-1; 7 nucleotides align to TRBD2. The CDR3 is made up of 15 amino acids. Germline CDR1 is SGHRS and CDR2 is YFSETQ. V dropped 6 bases and J dropped 2; count of bases not matched to a gene: 8. CDR3 DNA sequence: TGCGCCAGCACCGAACCGGGAGGACCCTACAATGAGCAGTTCTTC. Translating gives CASTEPGGPYNEQFF.

This clonotype was counted between two and nine times. V and J are TRBV19 and TRBJ2-3; TRBD1 agrees at 7 bases. The CDR3 sequence is 12 residues long. The junction had 3 bases not matched to a gene; V was cut back by 4 bases and J by 8 bases. Germline CDR1 reads LNHDA; CDR2 reads SQIVND (reference sequence). The CDR3 coding sequence is TGTGCCAGTAGTACTTCAGGGGGTACGCAGTATTTT. It specifies CASSTSGGTQYF.

This rearrangement joins TRBV28 to TRBJ2-7; maybe TRBD1 (5 bases). Germline CDR1 is MDHEN and CDR2 is SYDVKM. The V gene lost 9 bases and the J gene lost 2 bases, with 14 bases spanning the gap. This CDR3 has 13 amino acids. The CDR3 coding sequence is TGTGCCAGTGGGGCCGCGGCAACCTACGAGCAGTACGTC. This translates into CASGAAATYEQYV.

Ten or more counts support this clonotype. This chain joins TRBV6-1 and TRBJ2-3; TRBD1 aligns across 9 bases. V trimming: 7 bases; J trimming: 5 bases; junction bases outside the gene matches: 4. The CDR3 runs 13 residues. Germline V gives CDR1 MNHNS, CDR2 SASEGT. CDR3 sequence: CASKRQGEDTQYF. The CDR3, as DNA: TGTGCCAGCAAGAGACAGGGGGAAGATACGCAGTATTTT.

In its sample, this clonotype was seen many times. The chain has TRBV28 and TRBJ1-6; no firm D call. The CDR3 consists of 14 residues. Germline loops: CDR1 MDHEN, CDR2 SYDVKM. V lost 3 bases to trimming and J lost 10 bases, with 13 bases between them. The CDR3 coding sequence is TGTGCCAGCAGTTTGTCAGTGGCGGGCTCACCCCTCCACTTT. Protein product: CASSLSVAGSPLHF.

This clonotype was detected only a few times. In nucleotides, the CDR3 is TGTGCCAGCAGCTCTATAGCGGGAGGGCCCCATGAGCAGTTCTTC. The encoded protein is CASSSIAGGPHEQFF. V usage is TRBV7-2 and J usage is TRBJ2-1; TRBD2 matches at 11 bases. The CDR3 runs to 15 residues. Germline lookup yields CDR1 SGHTA and CDR2 FQGNSA. V lost 4 bases and J lost 8; bases outside the gene matches: 7. The whole variable domain, remainder taken from reference TRBV7-2 and TRBJ2-1, is GAGVSQSPSNKVTEKGKDVELRCDPISGHTALYWYRQSLGQGLEFLIYFQGNSAPDKSGLPSDRFSAERTGGSVSTLTIQRTQQEDSAVYLCASSSIAGGPHEQFFGPGTRLTVL.

The rearrangement joins TRBV20-1 to TRBJ1-2, with 8 bases identical to TRBD1. The germline V gene has CDR1 DFQATT and CDR2 SNEGSKA (reference sequence). Germline trimming cut 6 bases from V and 4 bases from J; bases unmatched to any gene: 4. The CDR3 length is 12 residues. CDR3: CSARTGGYGYTF. CDR3 DNA sequence: TGCAGTGCCCGTACAGGGGGCTATGGCTACACCTTC.

This clonotype has only a few counts. The genes are TRBV20-1 and TRBJ2-7; D gene uncertain. This CDR3 has 12 residues. CDR1 and CDR2 (germline): DFQATT, SNEGSKA (reference sequence). Trimming stripped 3 bases from V and 2 bases from J, with 8 bases between. CDR3 coding DNA: TGCAGTGCTAGTTCGGAAACCTACGAGCAGTACTTC. Amino acids: CSASSETYEQYF.

V gene TRBV11-3 combines with J gene TRBJ1-1, with unresolved D. Trimming took off 1 base at V and 5 bases at J, with 8 bases between the two ends. CDR1 is SGHNT and CDR2 is YENEEA in the germline V gene. The CDR3 is made up of 13 amino acids. The CDR3 loop reads CASSLVYATEAFF. CDR3 bases: TGTGCCAGCAGCTTAGTGTACGCGACTGAAGCTTTCTTT.

Ten or more counts support this clonotype. The V and J genes are TRBV4-1 and TRBJ2-3; no clear D gene. Germline values: CDR1 MGHRA, CDR2 YSYEKL. CDR3 length: 13 residues. The ends were cut back, 6 bases at V and 2 bases at J, with 9 bases in the middle. As DNA, the CDR3 is TGCGCCAGCAGTACCTTGCCCACAGATACGCAGTATTTT. This sequence encodes CASSTLPTDTQYF.

The chain is built from TRBV10-3 and TRBJ2-3, with unresolved D. Trimming took off 8 bases at V and 2 bases at J, with 8 bases between the two ends. Germline CDR1 is ENHRY and CDR2 is SYGVKD. The CDR3 consists of 12 residues. CDR3 loop: CAIRGDTDTQYF. The DNA of the CDR3 is TGTGCCATCCGCGGCGACACAGATACGCAGTATTTT.

This clonotype occurred many times. CDR3 sequence: CSARTGEYEQYF. The CDR3 DNA reads TGCAGTGCTCGGACAGGGGAATACGAGCAGTACTTC. The chain recombines TRBV20-1 with TRBJ2-7, with TRBD1 identical over 9 bases. The CDR3 is made up of 12 amino acids. Trimming took 5 bases from V and 4 from J; bases not matched to a gene: 3. Germline V gene sequence: CDR1 DFQATT, CDR2 SNEGSKA (reference sequence).

This clonotype came up a few times. The V gene is TRBV3-1, the J gene TRBJ2-1, with 8 bases lining up with TRBD2. Per germline, CDR1 LGHDT and CDR2 YNNKEL (reference sequence). The junction had 12 bases not matched to a gene; V was cut back by 4 bases and J by 7 bases. This CDR3 has 16 residues. CDR3 nucleotide sequence: TGTGCCAGCAGCCCCCCCCGGGGGGGGGCCCAAAATGAGCAGTTCTTC. It yields the protein CASSPPRGGAQNEQFF.

This clonotype occurred many times. The gene calls are TRBV28 and TRBJ1-5; weak D call: TRBD1 (5 bases). The V gene lost 3 bases and the J gene lost 0 bases, with 9 bases spanning the gap. The CDR3 loop spans 15 amino acids. Germline assignment: CDR1 MDHEN and CDR2 SYDVKM. The CDR3 sequence: CASSLQGYSNQPQHF. CDR3 DNA sequence: TGTGCCAGCAGTTTGCAGGGTTATAGCAATCAGCCCCAGCATTTT.

The chain is built from TRBV28 and TRBJ1-3; D is ambiguous. Per germline, CDR1 MDHEN and CDR2 SYDVKM. This CDR3 has 14 residues. The V end lost 2 bases, the J end lost 2 bases, and 7 bases lay between the germline ends. Here the CDR3 reads CASSLIGAGNTIYF. The CDR3 DNA reads as TGTGCCAGCAGTTTAATTGGCGCTGGAAACACCATATATTTT.

This clonotype was seen at least ten times. The V and J genes are TRBV10-3 and TRBJ2-3; 10 positions agree with TRBD2. V dropped 6 bases and J dropped 2; count of bases not matched to a gene: 8. The CDR3 spans 16 residues. Germline values: CDR1 ENHRY, CDR2 SYGVKD. The CDR3 reads CAISTLAGGATDTQYF. The CDR3 nucleotides are TGTGCCATCAGCACTTTAGCGGGAGGCGCCACAGATACGCAGTATTTT.

The table lists this clonotype with many counts. The chain carries TRBV28 and TRBJ2-3, with D possibly TRBD1 on 6 matching bases. The V end was cut by 5 bases, the J end by 1 base, with 10 bases between. This CDR3 is 14 amino acids long. Germline-derived CDR1 and CDR2 are MDHEN and SYDVKM. For the CDR3, the DNA is TGTGCCAGCAGTGATGGGACACGCACAGATACGCAGTATTTT. It specifies CASSDGTRTDTQYF. Using reference TRBV28 and TRBJ2-3 for the parts outside the CDR3, the full variable domain is DVKVTQSSRYLVKRTGEKVFLECVQDMDHENMFWYRQDPGLGLRLIYFSYDVKMKEKGDIPEGYSVSREKKERFSLILESASTNQTSMYLCASSDGTRTDTQYFGPGTRLTVL.

The chain has TRBV20-1 and TRBJ2-3, with TRBD2 identical over 8 bases. The CDR3 runs to 15 residues. With 2 bases clipped from V and 5 bases from J, the junction kept 9 bases outside the gene matches. CDR1 and CDR2 (germline): DFQATT, SNEGSKA (reference sequence). The CDR3: CSARRGGASEDTQYF. For the CDR3, the DNA is TGCAGTGCTAGACGGGGGGGGGCATCAGAAGATACGCAGTATTTT.